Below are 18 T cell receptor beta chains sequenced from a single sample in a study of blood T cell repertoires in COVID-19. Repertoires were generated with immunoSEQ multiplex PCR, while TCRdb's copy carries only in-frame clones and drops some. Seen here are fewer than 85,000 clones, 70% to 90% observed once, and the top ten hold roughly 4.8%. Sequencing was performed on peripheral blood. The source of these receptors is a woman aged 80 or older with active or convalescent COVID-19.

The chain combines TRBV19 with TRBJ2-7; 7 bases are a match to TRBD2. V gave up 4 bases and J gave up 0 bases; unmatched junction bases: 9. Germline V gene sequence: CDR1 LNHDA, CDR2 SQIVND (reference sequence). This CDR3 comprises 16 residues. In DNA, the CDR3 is TGTGCCAGTAGTACCAAGCTAGCGGTCCCCTCCTACGAGCAGTACTTC. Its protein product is CASSTKLAVPSYEQYF.

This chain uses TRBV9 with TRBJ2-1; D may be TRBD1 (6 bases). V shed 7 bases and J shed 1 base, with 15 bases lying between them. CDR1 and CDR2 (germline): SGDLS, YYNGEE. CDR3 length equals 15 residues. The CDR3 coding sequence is TGTGCCAGCGCCTTAACGACAGGTTCCTACAATGAGCAGTTCTTC. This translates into CASALTTGSYNEQFF.

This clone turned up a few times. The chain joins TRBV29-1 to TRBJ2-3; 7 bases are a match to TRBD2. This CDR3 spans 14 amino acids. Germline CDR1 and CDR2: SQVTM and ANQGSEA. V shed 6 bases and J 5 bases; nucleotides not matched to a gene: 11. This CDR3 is CSVTPGWEGDTQYF. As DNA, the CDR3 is TGCAGCGTCACCCCGGGATGGGAGGGAGATACGCAGTATTTT.

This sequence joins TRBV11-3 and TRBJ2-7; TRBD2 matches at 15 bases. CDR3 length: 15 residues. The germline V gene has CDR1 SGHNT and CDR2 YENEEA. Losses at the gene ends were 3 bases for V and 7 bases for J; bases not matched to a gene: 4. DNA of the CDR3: TGTGCCAGCAGCTTGGGACTAGCGGGAGGATATGAGCAGTACTTC. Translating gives CASSLGLAGGYEQYF.

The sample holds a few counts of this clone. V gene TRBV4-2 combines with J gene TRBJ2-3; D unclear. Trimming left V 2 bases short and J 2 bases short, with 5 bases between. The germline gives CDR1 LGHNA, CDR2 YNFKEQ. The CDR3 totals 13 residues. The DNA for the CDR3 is TGTGCCAGCAGCCAAAGCACCACAGATACGCAGTATTTT. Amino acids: CASSQSTTDTQYF.

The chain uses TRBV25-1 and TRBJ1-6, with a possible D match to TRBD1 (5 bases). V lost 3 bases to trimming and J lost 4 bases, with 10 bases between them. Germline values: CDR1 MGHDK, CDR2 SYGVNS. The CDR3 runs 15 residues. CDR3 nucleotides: TGTGCCAGCAGTGAGGAGGGGAAATATAATTCACCCCTCCACTTT. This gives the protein CASSEEGKYNSPLHF.

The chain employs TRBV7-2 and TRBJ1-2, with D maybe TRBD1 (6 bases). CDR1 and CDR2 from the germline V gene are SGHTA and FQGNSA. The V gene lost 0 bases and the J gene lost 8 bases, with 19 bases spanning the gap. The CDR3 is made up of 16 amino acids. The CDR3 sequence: CASSLAPGTNSQGYTF. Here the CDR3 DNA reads TGTGCCAGCAGCTTAGCCCCCGGGACAAATTCTCAAGGCTACACCTTC.

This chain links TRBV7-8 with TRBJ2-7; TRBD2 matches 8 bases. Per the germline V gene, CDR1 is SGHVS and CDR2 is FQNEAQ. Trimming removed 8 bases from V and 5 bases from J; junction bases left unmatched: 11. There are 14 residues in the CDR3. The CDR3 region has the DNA TGTGCCAGCGGCAATCGGGGGGGATTCAACGAGCAGTACTTC. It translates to CASGNRGGFNEQYF. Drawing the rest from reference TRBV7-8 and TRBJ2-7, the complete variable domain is GAGVSQSPRYKVAKRGQDVALRCDPISGHVSLFWYQQALGQGPEFLTYFQNEAQLDKSGLPSDRFFAERPEGSVSTLKIQRTQQEDSAVYLCASGNRGGFNEQYFGPGTRLTVT.

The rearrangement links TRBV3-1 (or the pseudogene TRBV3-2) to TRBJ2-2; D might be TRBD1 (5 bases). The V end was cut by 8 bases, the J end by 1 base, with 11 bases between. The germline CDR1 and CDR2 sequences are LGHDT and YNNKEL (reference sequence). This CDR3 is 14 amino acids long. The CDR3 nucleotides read TGTGCCAGCGGTCCTACAGGGAACACCGGGGAGCTGTTTTTT. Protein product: CASGPTGNTGELFF.

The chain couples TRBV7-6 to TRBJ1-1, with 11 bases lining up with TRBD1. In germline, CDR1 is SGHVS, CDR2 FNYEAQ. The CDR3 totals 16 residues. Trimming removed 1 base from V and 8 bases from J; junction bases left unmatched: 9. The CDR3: CASSLVPGQGAGEAFF. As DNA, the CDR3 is TGTGCCAGCAGCTTAGTACCCGGACAGGGGGCCGGGGAAGCTTTCTTT.

The CDR3 DNA is TGTGCCAGTAGTATAGCTGGGATAGACAGCACTGAAGCTTTCTTT. Protein product: CASSIAGIDSTEAFF. V is TRBV19 and J is TRBJ1-1, with a tentative D call TRBD1 (5 bases). Germline values: CDR1 LNHDA, CDR2 SQIVND (reference sequence). This CDR3 spans 15 amino acids. V gave up 1 base and J gave up 4 bases, with 13 bases separating them.

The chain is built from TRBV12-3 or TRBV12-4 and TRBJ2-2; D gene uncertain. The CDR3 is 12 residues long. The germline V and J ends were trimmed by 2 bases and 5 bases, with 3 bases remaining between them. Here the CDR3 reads CASSLHTGELFF. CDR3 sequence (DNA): TGTGCCAGCAGTTTACATACCGGGGAGCTGTTTTTT.

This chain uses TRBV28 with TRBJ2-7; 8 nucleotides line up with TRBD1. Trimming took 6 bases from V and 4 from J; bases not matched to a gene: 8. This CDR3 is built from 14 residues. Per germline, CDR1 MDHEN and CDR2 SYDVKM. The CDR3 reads CASSQGARGYEQYF. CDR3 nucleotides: TGTGCCAGCAGCCAGGGGGCCCGGGGATACGAGCAGTACTTC.

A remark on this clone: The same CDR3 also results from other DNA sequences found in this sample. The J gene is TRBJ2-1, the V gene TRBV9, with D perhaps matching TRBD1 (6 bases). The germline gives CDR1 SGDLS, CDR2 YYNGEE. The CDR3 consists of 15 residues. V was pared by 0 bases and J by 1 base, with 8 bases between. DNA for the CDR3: TGTGCCAGCAGCGTAGGAGGGGGTTCCTACAATGAGCAGTTCTTC. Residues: CASSVGGGSYNEQFF.

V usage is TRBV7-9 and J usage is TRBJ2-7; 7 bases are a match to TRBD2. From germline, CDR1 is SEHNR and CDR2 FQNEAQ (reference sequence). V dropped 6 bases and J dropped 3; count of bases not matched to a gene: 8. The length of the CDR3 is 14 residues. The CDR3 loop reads CASRTSGGSYEQYF. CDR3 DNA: TGTGCCAGCAGAACCTCTGGCGGGAGCTACGAGCAGTACTTC.

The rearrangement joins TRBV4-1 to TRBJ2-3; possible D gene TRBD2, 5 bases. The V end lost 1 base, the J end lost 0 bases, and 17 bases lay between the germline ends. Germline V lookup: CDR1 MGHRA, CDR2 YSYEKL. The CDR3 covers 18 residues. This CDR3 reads CASSQGTQAESSTDTQYF. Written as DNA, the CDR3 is TGCGCCAGCAGCCAAGGTACTCAAGCGGAATCTAGCACAGATACGCAGTATTTT.

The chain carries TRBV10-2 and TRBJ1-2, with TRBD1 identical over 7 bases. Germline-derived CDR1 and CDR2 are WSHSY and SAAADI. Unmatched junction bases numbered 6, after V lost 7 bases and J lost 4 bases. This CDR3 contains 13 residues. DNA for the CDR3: TGCGCCAGCAATTTGACAGGGTCCTATGGCTACACCTTC. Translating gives CASNLTGSYGYTF.

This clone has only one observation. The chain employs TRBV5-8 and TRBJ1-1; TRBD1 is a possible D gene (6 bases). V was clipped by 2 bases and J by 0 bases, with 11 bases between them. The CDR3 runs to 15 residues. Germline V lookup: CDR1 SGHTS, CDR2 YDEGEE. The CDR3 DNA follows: TGTGCCAGCAGCTTACAGGGAAGCTTGAACACTGAAGCTTTCTTT. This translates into CASSLQGSLNTEAFF.